A single sample gave rise to the 19 T cell receptor beta chains below, sequenced in a study of blood T cell repertoires in COVID-19. Produced via immunoSEQ multiplex PCR; TCRdb's table is partial and in-frame only. The top ten clones hold roughly 7.9% of a sample with about 120,000 clones, approximately 71% of them seen once. Sequencing was done on a sample of peripheral blood. These receptors originate from a human donor in a cohort sampled during active COVID-19.

This clone was observed at least ten times. The rearrangement uses TRBV11-3 and TRBJ2-7; a possible D gene is TRBD2 (6 bases). CDR3 length: 13 residues. The germline V and J ends were trimmed by 3 bases and 6 bases, with 12 bases remaining between them. Germline V CDR1 and CDR2: SGHNT, YENEEA. The CDR3 protein is CASSFSTSTEQYF. The DNA for the CDR3 is TGTGCCAGCAGCTTTAGTACTAGCACCGAGCAGTACTTC. Full variable domain (rest looked up from reference TRBV11-3 and TRBJ2-7): EAGVVQSPRYKIIEKKQPVAFWCNPISGHNTLYWYLQNLGQGPELLIRYENEEAVDDSQLPKDRFSAERLKGVDSTLKIQPAELGDSAVYLCASSFSTSTEQYFGPGTRLTVT.

This clone showed up just a few times. This chain connects TRBV2 to TRBJ2-7; maybe TRBD1 (5 bases). There are 15 residues in the CDR3. Germline-derived CDR1 and CDR2 are SNHLY and FYNNEI. The V end lost 7 bases, the J end lost 4 bases, and 20 bases lay between the germline ends. DNA of the CDR3: TGTGCCAGCACTCCAGGGAAGTTCAGGAGATACGAGCAGTACTTC. Translation gives CASTPGKFRRYEQYF.

V and J are TRBV6-5 and TRBJ1-1; 11 bases map to TRBD1. CDR3 length: 16 amino acids. CDR1 is MNHEY, CDR2 SVGAGI, per germline. V was clipped by 2 bases and J by 6 bases; unmatched bases: 8. CDR3 DNA sequence: TGTGCCAGCAGTTACACCTCCCGGGACAGGGGGGCTGAAGCTTTCTTT. It specifies CASSYTSRDRGAEAFF.

V is TRBV7-2 and J is TRBJ1-4; D not resolved. Per the germline V gene, CDR1 is SGHTA and CDR2 is FQGNSA. The CDR3 runs to 15 residues. V was pared by 6 bases and J by 7 bases, with 18 bases between. The CDR3 DNA reads as TGTGCCAGCAGTCTAGGAGAGGTGGTTGGTGAAAAACTGTTTTTT. Its protein is CASSLGEVVGEKLFF.

This clone was found once. This sequence joins TRBV19 and TRBJ2-2; 9 nucleotides align to TRBD1. Germline V gene sequence: CDR1 LNHDA, CDR2 SQIVND (reference sequence). CDR3 length: 15 residues. Trimming removed 4 bases from V and 5 bases from J; junction bases left unmatched: 5. CDR3 region: CASSTPGQGTGELFF. CDR3 coding DNA: TGTGCCAGTAGTACGCCGGGACAGGGAACCGGGGAGCTGTTTTTT.

J is TRBJ1-2 and V is TRBV2; 9 bases map to TRBD1. Per germline, CDR1 SNHLY and CDR2 FYNNEI. The junction had 2 bases not matched to a gene; V was cut back by 2 bases and J by 4 bases. The CDR3 has 14 amino acids. Written as DNA, the CDR3 is TGTGCCAGCAGTGAAACAGGGGGCGCCTATGGCTACACCTTC. Protein product: CASSETGGAYGYTF.

The gene calls are TRBV11-3 and TRBJ2-7, with D hard to call. Trimming removed 1 base from V and 4 bases from J, with 5 bases in between. This CDR3 spans 12 amino acids. CDR1 and CDR2 from the germline V gene are SGHNT and YENEEA. This chain's CDR3 is CASSLADYEQYF. The CDR3 DNA sequence: TGTGCCAGCAGCTTAGCAGATTACGAGCAGTACTTC.

In this sample, this clone turned up once. This chain links TRBV11-2 with TRBJ2-7; 8 bases are a match to TRBD2. J gave up 5 bases and V 5 bases, and 8 bases lay outside the gene matches. Germline V gene lookup returns CDR1 SGHAT and CDR2 FQNNGV. CDR3 length: 14 residues. DNA for the CDR3: TGTGCCAGCAGCCGCACGGGGGGGGTGGACGAGCAGTACTTC. It is translated as CASSRTGGVDEQYF. Using reference TRBV11-2 and TRBJ2-7 for the parts outside the CDR3, the full variable domain is EAGVAQSPRYKIIEKRQSVAFWCNPISGHATLYWYQQILGQGPKLLIQFQNNGVVDDSQLPKDRFSAERLKGVDSTLKIQPAKLEDSAVYLCASSRTGGVDEQYFGPGTRLTVT.

The genes are TRBV18 and TRBJ2-5; 8 nucleotides align to TRBD2. The J segment lost 6 bases and the V segment lost 3 bases, leaving 6 bases of the junction unmatched. CDR1 is KGHSH and CDR2 is LQKENI in the germline V gene. The CDR3 sequence is 14 residues long. CDR3 bases: TGTGCCAGCTCACCCCCGGGACTAGGGAAGACCCAGTACTTC. Translated, it gives CASSPPGLGKTQYF.

V and J are TRBV6-5 and TRBJ2-7; 9 bases agree with TRBD1. CDR1 is MNHEY and CDR2 is SVGAGI in the germline V gene. With V trimmed by 6 bases and J by 1 base, 4 bases remained unmatched. The CDR3 contains 14 residues. In nucleotides, the CDR3 is TGTGCCAGCAGCCCCGGACAGGGGTCCTACGAGCAGTACTTC. It translates to CASSPGQGSYEQYF.

The chain has TRBV6-5 and TRBJ1-6, with no clear D. Trimming left V 5 bases short and J 4 bases short, with 9 bases between. This CDR3 comprises 14 residues. Germline assignment: CDR1 MNHEY and CDR2 SVGAGI. As DNA, the CDR3 is TGTGCCAGCAGTCCTCAGGTGTATAATTCACCCCTCCACTTT. It is translated as CASSPQVYNSPLHF.

The V gene is TRBV11-2, the J gene TRBJ2-2; D gene ambiguous. This CDR3 is 14 amino acids long. Trimming removed 4 bases at V and 4 bases at J, with 10 bases between. Germline loops: CDR1 SGHAT, CDR2 FQNNGV. The CDR3 DNA follows: TGTGCCAGCAGCTCTGGGCGATCCACCGGGGAGCTGTTTTTT. Protein: CASSSGRSTGELFF.

The sample holds a few counts of this clone. The chain combines TRBV2 with TRBJ2-7; possible D gene TRBD2, 5 bases. Germline loops: CDR1 SNHLY, CDR2 FYNNEI. This CDR3 has 14 residues. V gave up 6 bases and J gave up 2 bases, with 14 bases separating them. This CDR3 is CASRVTGLAYEQYF. The CDR3 nucleotides read TGTGCCAGCAGAGTGACGGGATTGGCCTACGAGCAGTACTTC.

The CDR3 region has the DNA TGTGCCAGTAGTATAGAATGGACAGGGGTCGACGAGCAGTACTTC. Amino acid sequence: CASSIEWTGVDEQYF. J is TRBJ2-7 and V is TRBV19; 9 bases align to TRBD1. Germline CDR1 is LNHDA and CDR2 is SQIVND (reference sequence). Germline trimming cut 0 bases from V and 5 bases from J; bases unmatched to any gene: 5. CDR3 size: 15 residues. The whole variable domain, filled in from reference TRBV19 and TRBJ2-7, reads DGGITQSPKYLFRKEGQNVTLSCEQNLNHDAMYWYRQDPGQGLRLIYYSQIVNDFQKGDIAEGYSVSREKKESFPLTVTSAQKNPTAFYLCASSIEWTGVDEQYFGPGTRLTVT.

V is TRBV9 and J is TRBJ2-1, with TRBD2 matching 7 bases. Germline assignment: CDR1 SGDLS and CDR2 YYNGEE. This CDR3 spans 15 amino acids. After removal of 0 bases from V and 5 bases from J, the junction contained 5 bases not matched to a gene. The chain's CDR3 is CASSVEGGTHNEQFF. DNA of the CDR3: TGTGCCAGCAGCGTAGAGGGAGGGACCCACAATGAGCAGTTCTTC.

This sequence joins TRBV5-4 and TRBJ2-7, with D tentatively TRBD1 (6 bases). Germline V lookup: CDR1 SGHNT, CDR2 YYREEE (reference sequence). V was trimmed by 3 bases and J by 5 bases, leaving 12 bases between them. The CDR3 is 13 amino acids. The CDR3 coding sequence is TGTGCCAGCAGCTGGGCAGGGGTTAACGAGCAGTACTTC. Its protein is CASSWAGVNEQYF.

The V call is TRBV5-4, the J call TRBJ2-5, with D hard to call. Germline-derived CDR1 and CDR2 are SGHNT and YYREEE (reference sequence). This CDR3 is built from 13 residues. V was trimmed by 0 bases and J by 1 base, leaving 4 bases between them. CDR3 coding DNA: TGTGCCAGCAGCTTGGGTCTCCAAGAGACCCAGTACTTC. This translates into CASSLGLQETQYF.

This chain links TRBV13 with TRBJ2-7, with 9 bases fitting TRBD2. CDR3 length: 15 amino acids. Trimming at V came to 5 bases and at J to 3 bases, leaving 8 bases not matched to a gene. Germline V lookup: CDR1 PRHDT, CDR2 FYEKMQ (reference sequence). CDR3 amino acids: CASSPASGRIYEQYF. The CDR3 bases are TGTGCCAGCAGCCCCGCAAGCGGGAGGATCTACGAGCAGTACTTC.

The chain links TRBV10-2 to TRBJ2-7, with 7 nucleotides matching TRBD2. The CDR3 loop spans 13 amino acids. Germline CDR1 WSHSY, CDR2 SAAADI. Unmatched junction bases numbered 8, after V lost 9 bases and J lost 3 bases. CDR3 nucleotide sequence: TGCGCCAGTACAAGCGGGATCATCTACGAGCAGTACTTC. Encoded protein: CASTSGIIYEQYF.